This is a list of T cell receptor beta chains from one sample in a study of CXCR3-negative and CXCR3-positive naive CD8 T cells. TCRdb reanalyzed the 5' RACE reads and collapses them to one entry per CDR3 protein, without DNA. This repertoire includes approximately 83,000 distinct CDR3 sequences. The sequenced material came from naive CXCR3- CD8+ T cells from blood. These receptors came from a human donor in good health. Some clones in this sample may be carry-over from other donors' samples. Each CDR3 is given with its conserved first and last residue.

CDR3 protein: CSVRQGGYEQYF
J gene: TRBJ2-7
V gene: TRBV29-1

CDR3 protein: CASSLVASGGIMSSYNEQFF
J gene: TRBJ2-1
V gene: TRBV11-2

CDR3 protein: CASSILGGTAGSYEQYF
J gene: TRBJ2-7
V gene: TRBV7-9

CDR3 protein: CASSPAGAAYGYTF
J gene: TRBJ1-2
V gene: TRBV3-1

CDR3 protein: CSVGLRGQGAYEQYF
J gene: TRBJ2-7
V gene: TRBV29-1

CDR3 protein: CASSLVAGGSYEQYF
J gene: TRBJ2-7
V gene: TRBV7-2

CDR3 protein: CASSPGGPSDTQYF
J gene: TRBJ2-3
V gene: TRBV12-3/TRBV12-4

CDR3 protein: CSAKSPALSSYNEQFF
J gene: TRBJ2-1
V gene: TRBV20-1

CDR3 protein: CASSSEMTGFETQYF
J gene: TRBJ2-5
V gene: TRBV13

CDR3 protein: CASSWDSYEQYF
J gene: TRBJ2-7
V gene: TRBV2